The sequence of this T cell receptor (beta chain) was determined in a study of radiotherapy plus CTLA-4 blockade in lung cancer. The study's findings and limits: Some TCR clones had been derived from tumors. These clones expanded in peripheral blood after radiotherapy plus ipilimumab.

To note about this clone: The antigen is unknown.

The CDR3 extends over 15 amino acids. V dropped 3 bases and J dropped 0 bases, with 11 bases sitting between them. Per the germline V gene, CDR1 is KGHSH and CDR2 is LQKENI. This table comes from immunoSEQ multiplex PCR, and its TCRdb copy is limited to in-frame clones, with some not included. The data contain 110,000 or so clones, about 77% of them singletons. This receptor was identified in a human donor with non-small cell lung cancer who had a partial response to radiotherapy plus ipilimumab. Specimen: peripheral blood, collected from a patient treated with radiotherapy plus ipilimumab. The chain combines TRBV18 with TRBJ1-1; weak D call: TRBD1 (5 bases). CDR3 bases: TGTGCCAGCTCACCCGACCGGGGGATGAACACTGAAGCTTTCTTT. Translation gives CASSPDRGMNTEAFF.